One sample yielded the 29 T cell receptor beta chains listed below, sequenced in a study of blood T cell repertoires in COVID-19. The table came from immunoSEQ multiplex PCR; TCRdb's copy has only in-frame clones and leaves some out. The sample records roughly 250,000 clones, around 88% being singletons. Sequencing was performed on peripheral blood. The receptors originated from a man aged 25-45 years with acute or convalescent COVID-19.

The chain joins TRBV5-8 to TRBJ2-1; 12 bases agree with TRBD2. The V segment lost 5 bases and the J segment 0 bases; nucleotides outside the gene matches: 15. This CDR3 spans 20 amino acids. Germline lookup yields CDR1 SGHTS and CDR2 YDEGEE. CDR3 in DNA: TGTGCCAGCAGTAGACAAGGACTAGCGGGGATTAAGAGCTCCTACAATGAGCAGTTCTTC. Translation gives CASSRQGLAGIKSSYNEQFF.

The chain joins TRBV28 to TRBJ1-5, with D maybe TRBD1 (6 bases). The CDR3 length is 12 residues. V shed 10 bases and J shed 9 bases, with 16 bases lying between them. The V gene's germline CDR1 is MDHEN and CDR2 SYDVKM. CDR3 protein: CATLQGAGPQHF. In DNA form, the CDR3 reads TGTGCCACCCTACAGGGAGCCGGGCCCCAGCATTTT.

CDR3 in amino acids: CASGGHLYEQYF. Written as DNA, the CDR3 is TGTGCCAGTGGTGGACACCTCTACGAGCAGTACTTC. The chain uses TRBV19 and TRBJ2-7, with D tentatively TRBD1 (5 bases). The V and J ends lost 8 bases and 3 bases respectively, with 11 bases between them. The germline V gene has CDR1 LNHDA and CDR2 SQIVND (reference sequence). The CDR3 runs 12 residues.

This clone was observed a handful of times. V and J are TRBV10-3 and TRBJ1-5, with D possibly being TRBD1 (5 bases). The CDR3 length is 13 residues. Germline CDR1 is ENHRY and CDR2 is SYGVKD. V was clipped by 10 bases and J by 0 bases, with 10 bases between them. The CDR3 nucleotides read TGTGCCACTAGACAGTATAGCAATCAGCCCCAGCATTTT. Translating gives CATRQYSNQPQHF.

The J gene is TRBJ2-1, the V gene TRBV5-1; TRBD1 aligns across 9 bases. Germline CDR1 SGHRS, CDR2 YFSETQ. Trimming took 0 bases from V and 4 from J; bases not matched to a gene: 2. This CDR3 has 15 residues. Here the CDR3 DNA reads TGCGCCAGCAGCTTGGTACAGGGGGCATACAATGAGCAGTTCTTC. Its protein product is CASSLVQGAYNEQFF. Full variable domain (remainder filled in from reference TRBV5-1 and TRBJ2-1): KAGVTQTPRYLIKTRGQQVTLSCSPISGHRSVSWYQQTPGQGLQFLFEYFSETQRNKGNFPGRFSGRQFSNSRSEMNVSTLELGDSALYLCASSLVQGAYNEQFFGPGTRLTVL.

This clone was picked up one time. The DNA for the CDR3 is TGTGCCAGCAGCTCCAGGTCGGGGGGCTGGGAGTGGACCCAGTACTTC. It specifies CASSSRSGGWEWTQYF. The chain recombines TRBV7-8 with TRBJ2-5; D may be TRBD2 (7 bases). This CDR3 contains 16 residues. Germline V gene sequence: CDR1 SGHVS, CDR2 FQNEAQ. V was pared by 4 bases and J by 7 bases, with 22 bases between.

This clone was found once. V is TRBV6-6 and J is TRBJ1-5, with 12 nucleotides matching TRBD1. The germline V gene has CDR1 MNHNY and CDR2 SVGAGI (reference sequence). This CDR3 contains 15 residues. V lost 6 bases to trimming and J lost 7 bases; unmatched junction nucleotides: 7. CDR3 protein: CASRDRDRGRQPQHF. The CDR3 region has the DNA TGTGCCAGCAGAGACCGGGACAGGGGGCGGCAGCCCCAGCATTTT.

The chain links TRBV28 to TRBJ2-5, with 9 bases fitting TRBD1. CDR3 length: 15 amino acids. The junction had 7 bases not matched to a gene; V was cut back by 3 bases and J by 5 bases. CDR1 is MDHEN, CDR2 SYDVKM, per germline. The CDR3 DNA reads TGTGCCAGCAGTTTTGGACAGGGGAGACGTGAGACCCAGTACTTC. Its protein is CASSFGQGRRETQYF.

V is TRBV4-1 and J is TRBJ1-3; unclear D gene. The germline CDR1 and CDR2 sequences are MGHRA and YSYEKL. This CDR3 region has 16 residues. V lost 1 base to trimming and J lost 1 base, with 11 bases between them. For the CDR3, the DNA is TGCGCCAGCAGCCAAGGAGTGCTCGGTTCTGGAAACACCATATATTTT. It codes for CASSQGVLGSGNTIYF.

CDR3 sequence: CASLRRGVNEQFF. Written as DNA, the CDR3 is TGTGCCAGCCTGAGGCGGGGGGTCAATGAGCAGTTCTTC. The chain combines TRBV7-2 with TRBJ2-1, with TRBD2 matching over 8 bases. CDR1 is SGHTA, CDR2 FQGNSA, per germline. The CDR3 has 13 amino acids. V dropped 8 bases and J dropped 6; count of bases not matched to a gene: 6.

CDR3 nucleotides: TGTGCCAGCAGGGACAGGGAGGGGGTGTACACTGAAGCTTTCTTT. As protein: CASRDREGVYTEAFF. The chain is built from TRBV28 and TRBJ1-1, with 8 bases fitting TRBD1. J lost 3 bases, V lost 6 bases, and 9 bases had no gene match. Germline V gives CDR1 MDHEN, CDR2 SYDVKM. This CDR3 has 15 amino acids.

V usage is TRBV10-2 and J usage is TRBJ2-1; D may be TRBD1 (6 bases). CDR3 length: 14 amino acids. Between the trimmed V and J ends, which lost 8 bases and 0 bases, there was a span of 11 bases. The germline gives CDR1 WSHSY, CDR2 SAAADI. The CDR3 bases are TGCGCCAGCTCCGGACAGTTCTCCTACAATGAGCAGTTCTTC. It is translated as CASSGQFSYNEQFF.

The rearrangement joins TRBV7-8 to TRBJ2-1; no clear D. CDR1 and CDR2 from the germline V gene are SGHVS and FQNEAQ. Trimming stripped 1 base from V and 4 bases from J, with 11 bases between. This CDR3 has 15 residues. CDR3 residues: CASSLGGGAYNEQFF. Here the CDR3 DNA reads TGTGCCAGCAGCTTAGGCGGCGGAGCATACAATGAGCAGTTCTTC.

This chain connects TRBV7-9 to TRBJ1-2; a possible D gene is TRBD1 (6 bases). Trimming took 4 bases from V and 3 from J, leaving 15 bases between them. Germline V gene sequence: CDR1 SEHNR, CDR2 FQNEAQ (reference sequence). This CDR3 has 15 amino acids. CDR3 sequence: CASSYNTGWYYGYTF. The DNA for the CDR3 is TGTGCCAGCAGCTACAATACAGGGTGGTACTATGGCTACACCTTC.

The chain combines TRBV27 with TRBJ2-7; 7 nucleotides agree with TRBD1. The CDR3 length is 15 residues. Trimming removed 0 bases from V and 2 bases from J; junction bases left unmatched: 4. Germline assignment: CDR1 MNHEY and CDR2 SMNVEV (reference sequence). The CDR3 here is CASSLSSQGAYEQYF. For the CDR3, the DNA is TGTGCCAGCAGTTTATCCTCCCAGGGGGCCTACGAGCAGTACTTC.

The chain recombines TRBV5-1 with TRBJ2-2, with TRBD2 matching over 7 bases. Germline lookup yields CDR1 SGHRS and CDR2 YFSETQ. CDR3 length: 15 residues. With 5 bases clipped from V and 1 base from J, the junction kept 5 bases outside the gene matches. The CDR3 DNA is TGCGCCAGCAGACGGCTAGCGGAGAACACCGGGGAGCTGTTTTTT. This codes for CASRRLAENTGELFF.

The J gene is TRBJ1-1, the V gene TRBV30, with 7 bases identical to TRBD1. CDR1 and CDR2 from the germline V gene are GTSNPN and SVGIG (reference sequence). Trimming removed 2 bases from V and 4 bases from J; junction bases left unmatched: 7. The CDR3 has 14 amino acids. The CDR3 sequence is CAWSSDRRITEAFF. The CDR3 bases are TGTGCCTGGAGTTCGGACAGGCGGATCACTGAAGCTTTCTTT.

This sequence joins TRBV19 and TRBJ1-5; TRBD1 is a possible D gene (6 bases). CDR3 length: 13 amino acids. The germline V and J ends were trimmed by 9 bases and 2 bases, with 11 bases remaining between them. From germline, CDR1 is LNHDA and CDR2 SQIVND (reference sequence). The CDR3 sequence: CASQDRRNQPQHF. Here the CDR3 DNA reads TGTGCCAGCCAGGACAGACGCAATCAGCCCCAGCATTTT.

V gene TRBV3-1 (or the pseudogene TRBV3-2) combines with J gene TRBJ1-3, with D maybe TRBD1 (5 bases). The CDR3 is 14 amino acids. CDR1 is LGHDT and CDR2 is YNNKEL in the germline V gene (reference sequence). V was trimmed by 4 bases and J by 15 bases, leaving 22 bases between them. CDR3 bases: TGTGCCAGCAGCCTGTATTCAACCTTTGGGGGGGAATATTTT. Translation: CASSLYSTFGGEYF.

The J gene is TRBJ1-4, the V gene TRBV5-1; the D gene is possibly TRBD1 (6 bases). The V end was cut by 3 bases, the J end by 8 bases, with 14 bases between. The length of the CDR3 is 14 residues. Per the germline V gene, CDR1 is SGHRS and CDR2 is YFSETQ. The DNA for the CDR3 is TGCGCCAGCAGCTCACAGGGTCTACGGGAAAAACTGTTTTTT. It codes for CASSSQGLREKLFF.

CDR3 sequence: CAWSVSLSRQETQYF. The CDR3 DNA reads as TGTGCCTGGAGTGTTAGTTTGTCTCGGCAAGAGACCCAGTACTTC. The chain joins TRBV30 to TRBJ2-5; no clear D. The CDR3 is 15 residues long. V was clipped by 0 bases and J by 2 bases, with 13 bases between them. Germline V lookup: CDR1 GTSNPN, CDR2 SVGIG (reference sequence). The full variable domain, its missing parts supplied by reference TRBV30 and TRBJ2-5, is SQTIHQWPATLVQPVGSPLSLECTVEGTSNPNLYWYRQAAGRGLQLLFYSVGIGQISSEVPQNLSASRPQDRQFILSSKKLLLSDSGFYLCAWSVSLSRQETQYFGPGTRLLVL.

J is TRBJ1-6 and V is TRBV28; 10 bases align to TRBD1. This CDR3 comprises 12 residues. Germline-derived CDR1 and CDR2 are MDHEN and SYDVKM. Germline trimming cut 10 bases from V and 10 bases from J; bases unmatched to any gene: 4. The CDR3 is CATTGGESPLHF. The CDR3 DNA is TGTGCCACGACAGGGGGCGAATCACCCCTCCACTTT.

As to this clone: Other DNA variants within this sample encode the same CDR3. V is TRBV9 and J is TRBJ1-1; maybe TRBD1 (5 bases). This CDR3 comprises 14 residues. Between the trimmed V and J ends, which lost 0 bases and 5 bases, there was a span of 11 bases. The V gene's germline CDR1 is SGDLS and CDR2 YYNGEE. CDR3 sequence: CASSVEGAGTEAFF. Here the CDR3 DNA reads TGTGCCAGCAGCGTAGAAGGGGCTGGGACTGAAGCTTTCTTT.

The CDR3 sequence is CACIHTASGEEAFF. CDR3 sequence (DNA): TGTGCCTGCATTCACACAGCCTCCGGGGAGGAAGCTTTCTTT. This chain links TRBV30 with TRBJ1-1, with D unclear. The CDR3 has 14 amino acids. Trimming pared 6 bases from V and 8 bases from J, leaving 22 bases between. Germline CDR1 is GTSNPN and CDR2 is SVGIG (reference sequence). The whole variable domain, filled in from reference TRBV30 and TRBJ1-1, reads SQTIHQWPATLVQPVGSPLSLECTVEGTSNPNLYWYRQAAGRGLQLLFYSVGIGQISSEVPQNLSASRPQDRQFILSSKKLLLSDSGFYLCACIHTASGEEAFFGQGTRLTVV.

The chain joins TRBV21-1 to TRBJ1-1. TRBV21-1 is reported as a pseudogene. The CDR3 extends over 11 amino acids. CDR3 nucleotide sequence: TGTGCCAGCAGCAATTCTACTGAAGCTTTCTTT. Translating it yields CASSNSTEAFF.

The chain joins TRBV3-1 (or the pseudogene TRBV3-2) to TRBJ2-1, with a weak D call TRBD1 (5 bases). This CDR3 is 16 amino acids long. V lost 3 bases and J 1 base, leaving 13 bases between the germline ends. The germline V gene encodes CDR1 LGHDT and CDR2 YNNKEL (reference sequence). The CDR3 sequence: CASSQRRGTSYNEQFF. As DNA, the CDR3 is TGTGCCAGCAGCCAGCGTAGGGGAACATCCTACAATGAGCAGTTCTTC.

The chain couples TRBV28 to TRBJ1-5; no clear D. Germline-derived CDR1 and CDR2 are MDHEN and SYDVKM. The CDR3 loop spans 14 amino acids. V lost 5 bases and J 6 bases, leaving 14 bases between the germline ends. The CDR3 DNA sequence: TGTGCCAGCAGTGCCACGGGTCTGAGTCAGCCCCAGCATTTT. Encoded protein: CASSATGLSQPQHF. The full variable domain, in which reference TRBV28 and TRBJ1-5 provide the parts outside the CDR3, is DVKVTQSSRYLVKRTGEKVFLECVQDMDHENMFWYRQDPGLGLRLIYFSYDVKMKEKGDIPEGYSVSREKKERFSLILESASTNQTSMYLCASSATGLSQPQHFGDGTRLSIL.

The chain couples TRBV28 to TRBJ2-7; D gene unclear. V shed 7 bases and J shed 2 bases, with 9 bases lying between them. The CDR3 runs 12 residues. Germline assignment: CDR1 MDHEN and CDR2 SYDVKM. The CDR3 DNA reads as TGTGCCAGCAAGCGTTTCCCCTACGAGCAGTACTTC. This gives the protein CASKRFPYEQYF.

The V call is TRBV9, the J call TRBJ2-3; D not certain. The V end lost 0 bases, the J end lost 4 bases, and 3 bases lay between the germline ends. This CDR3 comprises 12 residues. CDR1 is SGDLS, CDR2 YYNGEE, per germline. CDR3 in DNA: TGTGCCAGCAGCGTAGCTTCAGATACGCAGTATTTT. Translation: CASSVASDTQYF. The full variable domain, in which reference TRBV9 and TRBJ2-3 provide the parts outside the CDR3, is DSGVTQTPKHLITATGQRVTLRCSPRSGDLSVYWYQQSLDQGLQFLIQYYNGEERAKGNILERFSAQQFPDLHSELNLSSLELGDSALYFCASSVASDTQYFGPGTRLTVL.